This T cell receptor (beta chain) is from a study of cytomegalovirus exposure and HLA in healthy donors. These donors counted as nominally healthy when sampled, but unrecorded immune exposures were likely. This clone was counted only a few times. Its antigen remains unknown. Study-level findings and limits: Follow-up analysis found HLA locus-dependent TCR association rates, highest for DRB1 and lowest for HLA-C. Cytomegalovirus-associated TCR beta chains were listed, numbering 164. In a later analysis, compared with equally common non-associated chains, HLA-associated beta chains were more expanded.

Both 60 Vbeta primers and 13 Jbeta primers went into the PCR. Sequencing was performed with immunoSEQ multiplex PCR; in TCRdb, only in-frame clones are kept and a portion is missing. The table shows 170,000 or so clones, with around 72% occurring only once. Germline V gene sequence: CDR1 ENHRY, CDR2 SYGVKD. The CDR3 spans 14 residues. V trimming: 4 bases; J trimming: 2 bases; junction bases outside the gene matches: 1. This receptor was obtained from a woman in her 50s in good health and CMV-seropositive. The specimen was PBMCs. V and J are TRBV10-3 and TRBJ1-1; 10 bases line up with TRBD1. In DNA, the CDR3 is TGTGCCATCAGTGGACAGGGGGCTAACACTGAAGCTTTCTTT. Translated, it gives CAISGQGANTEAFF.